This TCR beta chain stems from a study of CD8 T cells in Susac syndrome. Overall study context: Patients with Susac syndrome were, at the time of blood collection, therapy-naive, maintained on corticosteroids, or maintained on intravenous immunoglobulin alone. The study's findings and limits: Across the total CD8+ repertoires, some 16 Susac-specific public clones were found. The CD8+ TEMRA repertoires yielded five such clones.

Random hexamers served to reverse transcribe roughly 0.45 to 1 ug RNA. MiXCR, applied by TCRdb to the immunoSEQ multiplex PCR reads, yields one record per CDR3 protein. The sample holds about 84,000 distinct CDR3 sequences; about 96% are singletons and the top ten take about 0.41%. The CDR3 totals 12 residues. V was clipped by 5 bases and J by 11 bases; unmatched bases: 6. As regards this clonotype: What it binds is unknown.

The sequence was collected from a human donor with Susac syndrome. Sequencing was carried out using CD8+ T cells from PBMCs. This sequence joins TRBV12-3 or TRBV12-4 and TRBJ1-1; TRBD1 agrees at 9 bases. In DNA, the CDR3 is TGTGCCAGCAGTCCACAGGGGGCACGCGCTTTCTTT. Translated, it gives CASSPQGARAFF.